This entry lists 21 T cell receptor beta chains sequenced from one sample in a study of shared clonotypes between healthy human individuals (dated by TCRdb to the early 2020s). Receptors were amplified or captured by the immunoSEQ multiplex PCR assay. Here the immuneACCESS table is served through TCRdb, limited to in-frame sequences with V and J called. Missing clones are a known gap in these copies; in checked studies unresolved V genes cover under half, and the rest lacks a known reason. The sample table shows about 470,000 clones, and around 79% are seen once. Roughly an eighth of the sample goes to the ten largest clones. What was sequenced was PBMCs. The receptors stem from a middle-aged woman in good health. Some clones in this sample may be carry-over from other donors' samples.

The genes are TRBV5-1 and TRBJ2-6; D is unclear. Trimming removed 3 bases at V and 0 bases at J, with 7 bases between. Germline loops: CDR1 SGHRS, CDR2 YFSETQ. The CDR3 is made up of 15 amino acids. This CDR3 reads CASSWQNSGANVLTF. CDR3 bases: TGCGCCAGCAGCTGGCAGAACTCTGGGGCCAACGTCCTGACTTTC.

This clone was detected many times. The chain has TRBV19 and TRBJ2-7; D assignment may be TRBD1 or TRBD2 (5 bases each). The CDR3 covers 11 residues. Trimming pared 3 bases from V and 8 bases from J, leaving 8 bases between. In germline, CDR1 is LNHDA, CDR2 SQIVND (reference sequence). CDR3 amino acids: CASSIGGQQYF. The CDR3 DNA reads TGTGCCAGTAGTATTGGGGGACAGCAGTACTTC.

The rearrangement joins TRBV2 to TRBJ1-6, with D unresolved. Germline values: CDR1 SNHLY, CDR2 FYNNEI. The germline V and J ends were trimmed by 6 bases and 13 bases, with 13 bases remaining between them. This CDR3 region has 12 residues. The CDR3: CASSPNWWPLHF. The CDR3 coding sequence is TGTGCCAGCAGCCCCAATTGGTGGCCCCTCCACTTT.

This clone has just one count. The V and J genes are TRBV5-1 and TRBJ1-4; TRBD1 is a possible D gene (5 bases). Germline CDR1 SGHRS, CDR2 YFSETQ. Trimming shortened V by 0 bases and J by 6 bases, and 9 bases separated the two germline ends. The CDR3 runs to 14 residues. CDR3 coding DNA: TGCGCCAGCAGCTTGGACGGCAGGGATGAAAAACTGTTTTTT. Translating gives CASSLDGRDEKLFF.

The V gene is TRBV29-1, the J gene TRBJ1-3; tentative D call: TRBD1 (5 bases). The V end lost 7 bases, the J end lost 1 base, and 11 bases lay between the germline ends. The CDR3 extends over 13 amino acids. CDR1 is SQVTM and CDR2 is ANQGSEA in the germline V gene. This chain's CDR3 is CSAWGTSGNTIYF. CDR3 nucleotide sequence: TGCAGCGCTTGGGGGACGTCTGGAAACACCATATATTTT.

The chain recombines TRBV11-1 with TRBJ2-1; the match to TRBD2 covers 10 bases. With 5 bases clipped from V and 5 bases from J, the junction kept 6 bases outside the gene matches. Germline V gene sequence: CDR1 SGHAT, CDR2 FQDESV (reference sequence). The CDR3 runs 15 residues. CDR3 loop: CASSPGLAEHNEQFF. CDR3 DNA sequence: TGTGCCAGCAGCCCAGGACTAGCGGAACACAATGAGCAGTTCTTC.

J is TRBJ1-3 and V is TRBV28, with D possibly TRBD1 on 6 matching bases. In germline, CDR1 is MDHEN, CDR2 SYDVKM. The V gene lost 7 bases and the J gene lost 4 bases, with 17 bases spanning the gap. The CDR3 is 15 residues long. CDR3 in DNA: TGTGCCAGCACCGCGGCCGGGGGCTCGGGAAACACCATATATTTT. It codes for CASTAAGGSGNTIYF.

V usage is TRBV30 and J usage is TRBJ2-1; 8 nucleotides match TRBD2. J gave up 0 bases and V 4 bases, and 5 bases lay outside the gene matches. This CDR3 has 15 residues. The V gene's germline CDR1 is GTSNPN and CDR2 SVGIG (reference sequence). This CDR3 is CAWNREGISYNEQFF. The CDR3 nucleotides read TGTGCCTGGAATCGGGAGGGCATCTCCTACAATGAGCAGTTCTTC.

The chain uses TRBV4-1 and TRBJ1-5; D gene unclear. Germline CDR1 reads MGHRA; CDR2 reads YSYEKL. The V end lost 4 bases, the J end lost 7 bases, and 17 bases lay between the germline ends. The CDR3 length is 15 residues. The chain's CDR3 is CASSPRDLGRQPQHF. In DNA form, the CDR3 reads TGCGCCAGCAGCCCCCGGGATCTAGGGCGGCAGCCCCAGCATTTT.

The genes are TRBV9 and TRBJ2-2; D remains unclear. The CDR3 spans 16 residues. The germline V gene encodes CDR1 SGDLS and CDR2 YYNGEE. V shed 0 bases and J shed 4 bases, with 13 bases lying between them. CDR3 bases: TGTGCCAGCAGCGTAGGCCCTAGGACGACCACCGGGGAGCTGTTTTTT. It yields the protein CASSVGPRTTTGELFF.

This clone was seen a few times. CDR3 in amino acids: CASSARLAARTDTQYF. The CDR3 nucleotides are TGTGCCAGCAGTGCCCGACTAGCGGCCCGCACAGATACGCAGTATTTT. The chain joins TRBV25-1 to TRBJ2-3; 9 nucleotides agree with TRBD2. Germline trimming cut 4 bases from V and 1 base from J; bases unmatched to any gene: 6. Germline assignment: CDR1 MGHDK and CDR2 SYGVNS. The length of the CDR3 is 16 residues.

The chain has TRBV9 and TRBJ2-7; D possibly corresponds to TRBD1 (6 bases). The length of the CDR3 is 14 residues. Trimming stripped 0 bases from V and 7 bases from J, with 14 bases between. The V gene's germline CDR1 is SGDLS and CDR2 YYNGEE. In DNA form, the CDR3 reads TGTGCCAGCAGCGTAGAGGGACAACGGACTGAGCAGTACTTC. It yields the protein CASSVEGQRTEQYF. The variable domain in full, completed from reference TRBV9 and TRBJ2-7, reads DSGVTQTPKHLITATGQRVTLRCSPRSGDLSVYWYQQSLDQGLQFLIQYYNGEERAKGNILERFSAQQFPDLHSELNLSSLELGDSALYFCASSVEGQRTEQYFGPGTRLTVT.

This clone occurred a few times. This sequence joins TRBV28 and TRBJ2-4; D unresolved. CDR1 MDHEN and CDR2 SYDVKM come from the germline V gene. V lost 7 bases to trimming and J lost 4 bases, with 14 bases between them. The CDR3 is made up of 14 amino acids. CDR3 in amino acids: CASTPGASKNIQYF. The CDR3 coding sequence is TGTGCCAGCACCCCCGGCGCTAGTAAAAACATTCAGTACTTC.

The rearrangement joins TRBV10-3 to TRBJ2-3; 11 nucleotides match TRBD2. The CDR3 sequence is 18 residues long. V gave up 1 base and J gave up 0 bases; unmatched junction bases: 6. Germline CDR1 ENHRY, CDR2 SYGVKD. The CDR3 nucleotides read TGTGCCATCAGTGAGTTCACTAGCGGGAGAAGGAGCACAGATACGCAGTATTTT. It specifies CAISEFTSGRRSTDTQYF.

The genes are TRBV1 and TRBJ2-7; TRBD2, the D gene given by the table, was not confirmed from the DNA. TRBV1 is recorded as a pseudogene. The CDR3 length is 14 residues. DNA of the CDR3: TGCACCAGCAGCCAAGGTCTAGACCGTCGCGAGCAGTACTTC. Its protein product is CTSSQGLDRREQYF.

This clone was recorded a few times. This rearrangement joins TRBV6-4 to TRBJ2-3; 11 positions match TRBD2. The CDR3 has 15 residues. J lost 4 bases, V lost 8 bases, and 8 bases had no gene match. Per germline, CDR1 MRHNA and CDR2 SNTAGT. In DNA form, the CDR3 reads TGTGCCAGCTCCCTCGGGACTAGCGGACCAGATACGCAGTATTTT. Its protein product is CASSLGTSGPDTQYF.

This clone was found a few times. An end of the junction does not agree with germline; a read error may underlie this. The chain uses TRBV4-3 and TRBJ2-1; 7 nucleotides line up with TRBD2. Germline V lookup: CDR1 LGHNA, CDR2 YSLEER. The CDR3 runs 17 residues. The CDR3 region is CASSKDPPSGAYNEQFF. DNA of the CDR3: TGCGCCAGCAGCAAAGACCCCCCTAGCGGAGCTTACAATGAGCAGTTCTTC.

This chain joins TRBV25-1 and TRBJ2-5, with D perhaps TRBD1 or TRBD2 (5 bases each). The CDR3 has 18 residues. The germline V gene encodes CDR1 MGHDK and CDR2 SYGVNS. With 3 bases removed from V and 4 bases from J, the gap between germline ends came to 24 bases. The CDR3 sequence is CASSEDGGLSASLETQYF. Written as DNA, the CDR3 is TGTGCCAGCAGTGAGGATGGGGGATTGTCGGCTTCGTTAGAGACCCAGTACTTC.

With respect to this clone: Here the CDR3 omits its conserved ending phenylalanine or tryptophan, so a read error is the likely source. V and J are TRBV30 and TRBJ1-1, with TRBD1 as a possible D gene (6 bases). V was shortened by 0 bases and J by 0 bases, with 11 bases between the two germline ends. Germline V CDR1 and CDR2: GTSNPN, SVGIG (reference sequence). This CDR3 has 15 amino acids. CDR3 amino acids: CAWSVLQGMNTEAFL. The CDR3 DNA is TGTGCCTGGAGTGTACTTCAGGGGATGAACACTGAAGCTTTCCTT.

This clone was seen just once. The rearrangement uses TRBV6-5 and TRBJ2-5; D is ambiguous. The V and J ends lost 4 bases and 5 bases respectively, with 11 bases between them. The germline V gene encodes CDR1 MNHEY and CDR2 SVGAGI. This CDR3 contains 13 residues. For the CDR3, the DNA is TGTGCCAGCAGTTTCGGTGGAATCGAGACCCAGTACTTC. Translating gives CASSFGGIETQYF.

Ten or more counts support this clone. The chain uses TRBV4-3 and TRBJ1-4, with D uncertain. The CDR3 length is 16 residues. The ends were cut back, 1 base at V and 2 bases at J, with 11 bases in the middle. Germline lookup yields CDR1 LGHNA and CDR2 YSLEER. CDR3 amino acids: CASSQGRVVTNEKLFF. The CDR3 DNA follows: TGCGCCAGCAGCCAAGGTCGGGTCGTCACTAATGAAAAACTGTTTTTT.